The clone carrying this TCR beta chain was counted between two and nine times. What it recognizes is unknown. Primers used in a second PCR of roughly 6 to 12 cycles were a sample-barcoded 5' primer and a J-beta primer mix. Carrying 12 random nucleotides, a template-switch adaptor labeled each individual cDNA molecule. TCRdb used MiXCR to reprocess the 5' RACE reads, holding one entry per CDR3 protein. This repertoire shows approximately 670,000 distinct CDR3 sequences, 40% to 50% found once; its top ten account for 25% to 35%. These data come from a study of blood T cells in healthy people across ages. Germline V lookup: CDR1 SGHTS, CDR2 YDEGEE. V was clipped by 2 bases and J by 2 bases, with 12 bases between them. This CDR3 comprises 15 residues. Study findings and constraints: A strong correlation was seen between TCR beta diversity and naive T cell percentage. As age increased, TCR beta diversity per million T cells fell in a roughly linear fashion. Greater diversity and more naive CD4+ cells were seen in long-lived donors than in aged donors.

The clonotype comes from an elderly man in good health. Sequenced input: blood. This chain joins TRBV5-8 and TRBJ2-3; a weak D match, TRBD2 (6 bases). In DNA form, the CDR3 reads TGTGCCAGCAGCTTCGGAGGGTCCAACACAGATACGCAGTATTTT. Encoded protein: CASSFGGSNTDTQYF.